What follows are 16 T cell receptor beta chains derived from one specimen sequenced in a study of prognosis after radiotherapy for stage I lung cancer. It was by two-round multiplex PCR that TCR beta CDR3 was amplified from genomic DNA. The use of primers specific to each TRBV and TRBJ gene characterized first-round PCR. TCRdb itself ran the multiplex PCR reads through MiXCR, one entry per CDR3 protein. The table has more than 10,000 distinct CDR3 sequences, about a third seen once. The sequences come from PBMCs, collected before or after stereotactic body radiation therapy (not recorded which). These receptors were obtained from a donor at least 50 years old with non-small cell lung cancer.

Many counts were recorded for this clonotype. V and J are TRBV4-1 and TRBJ1-2; D unclear. CDR1 and CDR2 from the germline V gene are MGHRA and YSYEKL. The CDR3 loop spans 15 amino acids. The V end was cut by 1 base, the J end by 6 bases, with 15 bases between. The CDR3 spells CASSQAGGRPDGYTF. CDR3 coding DNA: TGCGCCAGCAGCCAAGCCGGTGGGCGTCCAGATGGCTACACCTTC.

This chain uses TRBV7-2 with TRBJ2-5; D remains ambiguous. This CDR3 has 13 residues. V lost 5 bases and J lost 5, with 12 bases in between. Per the germline V gene, CDR1 is SGHTA and CDR2 is FQGNSA. CDR3 protein: CASSIRIWETQYF. CDR3 sequence (DNA): TGTGCCAGCAGCATTAGAATCTGGGAGACCCAGTACTTC. The full variable domain, in which reference TRBV7-2 and TRBJ2-5 provide the parts outside the CDR3, is GAGVSQSPSNKVTEKGKDVELRCDPISGHTALYWYRQSLGQGLEFLIYFQGNSAPDKSGLPSDRFSAERTGGSVSTLTIQRTQQEDSAVYLCASSIRIWETQYFGPGTRLLVL.

In this sample, this clonotype turned up many times. The chain joins TRBV7-9 to TRBJ2-7; D is unresolved. This CDR3 has 11 residues. The V gene's germline CDR1 is SEHNR and CDR2 FQNEAQ (reference sequence). The V and J ends lost 5 bases and 1 base respectively, with 3 bases between them. CDR3 coding DNA: TGTGCCAGCAGCCATTCCTACGAGCAGTACTTC. It codes for CASSHSYEQYF.

This chain joins TRBV20-1 and TRBJ2-7; the D gene is possibly TRBD1 (5 bases). The germline CDR1 and CDR2 sequences are DFQATT and SNEGSKA (reference sequence). The length of the CDR3 is 15 residues. V lost 1 base to trimming and J lost 4 bases, with 17 bases between them. In nucleotides, the CDR3 is TGCAGTGCTAGAGGACCGGGCATGGGGCTATACGAGCAGTACTTC. Translating it yields CSARGPGMGLYEQYF.

At least ten counts were recorded for this clonotype. V usage is TRBV6-1 and J usage is TRBJ1-1; no clear D gene. The CDR3 runs 13 residues. The germline V gene has CDR1 MNHNS and CDR2 SASEGT. The CDR3 DNA sequence: TGTGCTACTTTCGGTCGGGGGAACACTGAAGCTTTCTTT. It specifies CATFGRGNTEAFF.

This chain connects TRBV5-6 to TRBJ1-1; D remains unclear. Germline V gene lookup returns CDR1 SGHDT and CDR2 YYEEEE. Trimming pared 5 bases from V and 5 bases from J, leaving 19 bases between. CDR3 length: 15 amino acids. CDR3 region: CASRSFGEARTEAFF. CDR3 coding DNA: TGTGCCAGCAGATCTTTTGGGGAGGCGAGGACTGAAGCTTTCTTT.

Worth noting for this clonotype: This clone may be a read error of a much larger clone one base away. The genes are TRBV7-2 and TRBJ1-5, with TRBD1 matching over 7 bases. The CDR3 is 13 residues long. In germline, CDR1 is SGHTA, CDR2 FQGNSA. The CDR3 nucleotides are TGTGCCACCGGACAGGCAATTAATCAGCCCCGGCATTTT. This gives the protein CATGQAINQPRHF.

The sample holds many counts of this clonotype. The V gene is TRBV4-3, the J gene TRBJ2-7; 7 bases map to TRBD2. Germline V gene sequence: CDR1 LGHNA, CDR2 YSLEER. This CDR3 comprises 15 residues. The V and J ends lost 0 bases and 0 bases, in that order; junction bases with no gene match: 2. The CDR3 DNA reads TGCGCCAGCAGCCAAGAAGCGGGGAGCTCCTACGAGCAGTACTTC. Protein: CASSQEAGSSYEQYF.

This clonotype was seen repeatedly, ten times or more. The V and J genes are TRBV7-9 and TRBJ1-4, with 9 bases identical to TRBD1. This CDR3 is 16 amino acids long. Germline loops: CDR1 SEHNR, CDR2 FQNEAQ (reference sequence). V lost 3 bases to trimming and J lost 8 bases; unmatched junction nucleotides: 10. The CDR3 coding sequence is TGTGCCAGCAGCTTTTCCCCACAGGGGGCGCGGGAAAAACTGTTTTTT. This gives the protein CASSFSPQGAREKLFF.

By share, this clonotype ranks as medium-sized (0.01 to 0.1%). V and J are TRBV12-3 or TRBV12-4 and TRBJ2-3; the match to TRBD2 covers 9 bases. The J segment lost 3 bases and the V segment lost 6 bases, leaving 10 bases of the junction unmatched. The CDR3 is 16 amino acids. The CDR3 loop is CASRPWGGLATDTQYF. CDR3 in DNA: TGTGCCAGCAGGCCCTGGGGTGGACTAGCGACAGATACGCAGTATTTT.

The sample holds many counts of this clonotype. The chain carries TRBV7-9 and TRBJ2-7; D could derive from TRBD1 or TRBD2 (5 bases each). The CDR3 is 17 amino acids. Germline CDR1 SEHNR, CDR2 FQNEAQ (reference sequence). V lost 5 bases, J lost 2 bases, and 22 bases lay in between. For the CDR3, the DNA is TGTGCCAGCAGCGCCCAATACTATGCCGGGACGGCCTACGAGCAGTACTTC. It encodes CASSAQYYAGTAYEQYF.

The rearrangement links TRBV29-1 to TRBJ2-7; 11 bases map to TRBD1. V gave up 7 bases and J gave up 4 bases; unmatched junction bases: 9. Per the germline V gene, CDR1 is SQVTM and CDR2 is ANQGSEA. The length of the CDR3 is 14 residues. CDR3 protein: CSAGRDRGSYEQYF. The CDR3 region has the DNA TGCAGCGCCGGCCGGGACAGGGGGTCGTACGAGCAGTACTTC.

Ten or more counts support this clonotype. Given a much more abundant clone one base away, this may be a read error. Lacking the conserved final phenylalanine or tryptophan, this CDR3 likely reflects a read error. The CDR3: CASSYRGQGGGYTL. In DNA, the CDR3 is TGTGCCAGCAGTTACCGGGGACAGGGAGGTGGCTACACCCTC. The rearrangement joins TRBV6-5 to TRBJ1-2, with TRBD1 matching over 9 bases. Germline V lookup: CDR1 MNHEY, CDR2 SVGAGI. V shed 2 bases, J shed 7 bases, and the junction held 5 bases outside the gene matches. The CDR3 sequence is 14 residues long.

With respect to this clonotype: A read error is the likely source, as a far larger clone sits one nucleotide away. J is TRBJ2-1 and V is TRBV12-3 or TRBV12-4; D gene uncertain. The CDR3 runs to 12 residues. Trimming took 7 bases from V and 9 from J, leaving 13 bases between them. CDR3 region: CASIPILGEQFF. The DNA for the CDR3 is TGTGCCAGCATCCCTATTCTAGGTGAGCAGTTCTTC.

Note on this clonotype: A read error is possible here, since a much larger clone lies one base away. The chain joins TRBV9 to TRBJ1-1, with D unresolved. CDR3 length equals 15 residues. The ends were cut back, 0 bases at V and 1 base at J, with 10 bases in the middle. The germline CDR1 and CDR2 sequences are SGDLS and YYNGEE. The CDR3 nucleotides read TGTGCCAGCAGCGTAGATCCGCGGAGGAACACTGAAGCTTTCTTT. Translating gives CASSVDPRRNTEAFF. Looking up the rest from reference TRBV9 and TRBJ1-1 gives the full variable domain: DSGVTQTPKHLITATGQRVTLRCSPRSGDLSVYWYQQSLDQGLQFLIQYYNGEERAKGNILERFSAQQFPDLHSELNLSSLELGDSALYFCASSVDPRRNTEAFFGQGTRLTVV.

CDR3 residues: CASSSGLMNTEAFF. Here the CDR3 DNA reads TGCGCCAGCAGTTCGGGCCTTATGAACACTGAAGCTTTCTTT. The rearrangement joins TRBV10-2 to TRBJ1-1; unclear D gene. Germline V CDR1 and CDR2: WSHSY, SAAADI. This CDR3 is 14 amino acids long. V was trimmed by 5 bases and J by 0 bases, leaving 10 bases between them.